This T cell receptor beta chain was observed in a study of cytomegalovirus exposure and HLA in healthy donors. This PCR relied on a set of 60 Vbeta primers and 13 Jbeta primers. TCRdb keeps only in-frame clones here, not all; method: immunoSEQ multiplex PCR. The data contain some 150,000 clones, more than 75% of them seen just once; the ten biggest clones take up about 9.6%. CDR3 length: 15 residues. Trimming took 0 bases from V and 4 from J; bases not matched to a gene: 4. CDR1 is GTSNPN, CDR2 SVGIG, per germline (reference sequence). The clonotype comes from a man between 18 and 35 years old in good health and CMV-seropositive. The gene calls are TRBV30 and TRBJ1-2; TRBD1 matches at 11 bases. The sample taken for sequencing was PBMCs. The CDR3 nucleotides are TGTGCCTGGAGTGTAAGGACAGGGGGCGCCTATGGCTACACCTTC. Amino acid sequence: CAWSVRTGGAYGYTF.